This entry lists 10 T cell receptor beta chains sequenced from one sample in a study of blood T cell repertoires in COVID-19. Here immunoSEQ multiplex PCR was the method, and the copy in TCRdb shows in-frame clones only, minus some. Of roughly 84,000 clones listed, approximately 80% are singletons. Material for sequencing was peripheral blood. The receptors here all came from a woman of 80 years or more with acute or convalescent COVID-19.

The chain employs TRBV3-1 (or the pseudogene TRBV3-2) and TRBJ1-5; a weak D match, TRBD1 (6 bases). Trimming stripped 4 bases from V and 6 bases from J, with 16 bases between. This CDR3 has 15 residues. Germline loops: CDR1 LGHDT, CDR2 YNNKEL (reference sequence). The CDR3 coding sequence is TGTGCCAGCAGCCCACAAATGGGGGCTGGTCAGCCCCAGCATTTT. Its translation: CASSPQMGAGQPQHF.

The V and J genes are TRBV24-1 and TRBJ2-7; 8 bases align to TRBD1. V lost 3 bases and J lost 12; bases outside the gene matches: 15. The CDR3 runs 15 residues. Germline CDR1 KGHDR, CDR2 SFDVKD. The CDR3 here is CATSDPKEGTGRTYF. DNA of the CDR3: TGTGCCACCAGTGATCCCAAAGAGGGGACAGGTCGAACGTACTTC.

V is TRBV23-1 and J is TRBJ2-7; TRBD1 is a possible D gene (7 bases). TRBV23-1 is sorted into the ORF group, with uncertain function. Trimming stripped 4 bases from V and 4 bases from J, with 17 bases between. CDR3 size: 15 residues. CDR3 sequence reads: CASSPWGQGGYEQYF. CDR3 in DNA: TGCGCCAGCAGTCCCTGGGGGCAGGGGGGTTACGAGCAGTACTTC.

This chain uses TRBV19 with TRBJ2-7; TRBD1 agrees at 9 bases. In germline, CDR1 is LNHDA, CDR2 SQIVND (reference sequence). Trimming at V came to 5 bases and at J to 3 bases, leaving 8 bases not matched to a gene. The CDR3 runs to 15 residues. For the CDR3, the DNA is TGTGCCAGTAGTGGCGCCGGGACAGGGTTCTACGAGCAGTACTTC. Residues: CASSGAGTGFYEQYF.

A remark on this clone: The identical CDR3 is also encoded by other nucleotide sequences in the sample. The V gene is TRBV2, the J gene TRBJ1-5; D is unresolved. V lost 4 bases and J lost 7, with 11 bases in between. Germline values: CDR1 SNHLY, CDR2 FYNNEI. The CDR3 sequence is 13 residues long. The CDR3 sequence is CASSAGLWQPQHF. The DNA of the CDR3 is TGTGCCAGCAGTGCAGGTTTGTGGCAGCCCCAGCATTTT.

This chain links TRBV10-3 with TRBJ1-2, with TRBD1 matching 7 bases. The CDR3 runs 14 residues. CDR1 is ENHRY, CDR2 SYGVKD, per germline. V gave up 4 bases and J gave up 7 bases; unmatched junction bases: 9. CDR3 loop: CAISGGDRVAGYTF. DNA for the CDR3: TGTGCCATCAGTGGCGGAGACAGGGTGGCTGGCTACACCTTC.

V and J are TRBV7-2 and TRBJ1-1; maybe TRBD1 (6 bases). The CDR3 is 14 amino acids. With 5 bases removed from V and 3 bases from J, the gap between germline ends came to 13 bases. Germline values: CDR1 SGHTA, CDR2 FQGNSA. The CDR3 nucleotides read TGTGCCAGCAGCGGCAATAACAGGGACACTGAAGCTTTCTTT. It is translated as CASSGNNRDTEAFF.

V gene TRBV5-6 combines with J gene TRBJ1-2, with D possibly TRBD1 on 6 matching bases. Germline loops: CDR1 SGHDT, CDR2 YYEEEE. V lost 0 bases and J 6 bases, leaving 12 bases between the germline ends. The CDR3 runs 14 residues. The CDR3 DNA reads TGTGCCAGCAGCTTGGTGGGCGGGGGCCATGGCTACACCTTC. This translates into CASSLVGGGHGYTF. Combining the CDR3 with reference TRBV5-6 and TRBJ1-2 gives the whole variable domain DAGVTQSPTHLIKTRGQQVTLRCSPKSGHDTVSWYQQALGQGPQFIFQYYEEEERQRGNFPDRFSGHQFPNYSSELNVNALLLGDSALYLCASSLVGGGHGYTFGSGTRLTVV.

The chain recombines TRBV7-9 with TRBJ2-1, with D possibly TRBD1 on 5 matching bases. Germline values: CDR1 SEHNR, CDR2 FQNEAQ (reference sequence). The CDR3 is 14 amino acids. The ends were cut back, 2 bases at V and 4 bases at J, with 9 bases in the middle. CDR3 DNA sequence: TGTGCCAGCAGCTTAAGTCAGGGTTACAATGAGCAGTTCTTC. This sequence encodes CASSLSQGYNEQFF.

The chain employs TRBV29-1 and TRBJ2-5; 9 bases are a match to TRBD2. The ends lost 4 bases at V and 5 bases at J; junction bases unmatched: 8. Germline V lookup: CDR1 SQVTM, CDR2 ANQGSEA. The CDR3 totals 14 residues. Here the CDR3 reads CSVVSSGELETQYF. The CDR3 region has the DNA TGCAGCGTTGTTTCTAGCGGGGAACTCGAGACCCAGTACTTC.